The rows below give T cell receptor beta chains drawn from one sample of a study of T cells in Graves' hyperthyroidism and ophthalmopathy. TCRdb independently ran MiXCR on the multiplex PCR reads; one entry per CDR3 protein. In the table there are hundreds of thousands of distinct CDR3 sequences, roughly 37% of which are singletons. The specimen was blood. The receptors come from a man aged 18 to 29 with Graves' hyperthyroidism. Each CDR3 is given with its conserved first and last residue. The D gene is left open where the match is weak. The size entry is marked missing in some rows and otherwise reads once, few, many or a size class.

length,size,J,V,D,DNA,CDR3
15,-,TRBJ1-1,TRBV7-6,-,TGTGCCAGCAGCTTAGAGGGATCGACTGACACTGAAGCTTTCTTT,CASSLEGSTDTEAFF
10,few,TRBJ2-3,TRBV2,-,TGTGCCAGCAGTACAGATACGCAGTATTTT,CASSTDTQYF
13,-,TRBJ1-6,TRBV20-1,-,TGCAGTGCTAGACCAGTCTCCGATTCACCCCTCCACTTT,CSARPVSDSPLHF
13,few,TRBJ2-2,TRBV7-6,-,TGTGCCAGAATGGATTCGAACACCGGGGAGCTGTTTTTT,CARMDSNTGELFF
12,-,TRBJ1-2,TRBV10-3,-,TGTGCCATCAGTGAGGCAGGGACTGGCTACACCTTC,CAISEAGTGYTF
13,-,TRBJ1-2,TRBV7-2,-,TGTGCCAGCAGCTTAATGGGGCGGGATGGCTACACCTTC,CASSLMGRDGYTF
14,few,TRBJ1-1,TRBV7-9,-,TGTGCCAGCAGCCCAAGGGGGTTGAACACTGAAGCTTTCTTT,CASSPRGLNTEAFF
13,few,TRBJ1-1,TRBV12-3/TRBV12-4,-,TGTGCCAGCAGTCACTACAGCCGGACTGAAGCTTTCTTT,CASSHYSRTEAFF
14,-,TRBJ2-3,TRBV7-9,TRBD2,TGTGCCAGCAGGTTTAGCGGGAGCACAGATACGCAGTATTTT,CASRFSGSTDTQYF
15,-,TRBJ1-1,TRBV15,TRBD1,TGTGCCACCAGCAGTTCCGGGACAGGGAACCCTGAAGCTTTCTTT,CATSSSGTGNPEAFF
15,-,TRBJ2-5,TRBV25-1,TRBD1,TGTGCCAGCAGTCCCTCTCCGGGACAGAGGGAGACCCAGTACTTC,CASSPSPGQRETQYF
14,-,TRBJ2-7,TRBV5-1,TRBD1,TGCGCCAGCAGCTCGGGACAGGGGGCTCTCGAGCAGTGCTTC,CASSSGQGALEQCF
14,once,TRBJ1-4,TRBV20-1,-,TGCAGTGCTGGAGATTTGAACAATCAAGAAAAACTGTTTTTT,CSAGDLNNQEKLFF
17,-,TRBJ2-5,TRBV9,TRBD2,TGTGCCAGCAGTACCCCCGGGACTAGCGGGGGGCAAGAGACCCAGTACTTC,CASSTPGTSGGQETQYF
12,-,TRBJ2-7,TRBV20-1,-,TGCAGTGCTATTTTAAGCGAGGCCGAGCAGTACTTC,CSAILSEAEQYF
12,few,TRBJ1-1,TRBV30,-,TGTGCCTGGACGTTCGGGGGCACTGAAGCTTTCTTT,CAWTFGGTEAFF
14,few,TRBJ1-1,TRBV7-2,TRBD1,TGTGCCAGCAGCCCATGGACAGGGACCTCTGAAGCTTTCTTT,CASSPWTGTSEAFF
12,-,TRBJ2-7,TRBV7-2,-,TGTGCCGGCAGTTTTTCTTGGAACGAGCAGTACTTC,CAGSFSWNEQYF
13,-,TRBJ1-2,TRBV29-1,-,TGCAGCGTTGAAGATTATGGGGCGGGAGGCTACACCTTC,CSVEDYGAGGYTF
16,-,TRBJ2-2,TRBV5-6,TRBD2,TGTGCCAGCAGCTTGGGGGCGGGACTAGCAACCGGGGAGCTGTTTTTT,CASSLGAGLATGELFF
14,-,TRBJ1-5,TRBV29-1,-,TGCAGCGTTGAAGTAGGGGATAGCAATCAGCCCCAGCATTTT,CSVEVGDSNQPQHF
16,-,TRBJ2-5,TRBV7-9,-,TGCGCCAGCAGCTCAGTTTGGAAATCCCCGAGAGAGACCCAGTACTTC,CASSSVWKSPRETQYF
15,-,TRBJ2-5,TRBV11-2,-,TGTGCCAGCAGCTTATCTAGGGGCGGAACCTACGGGCAGTACTTC,CASSLSRGGTYGQYF
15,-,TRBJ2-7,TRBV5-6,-,TGTGCCAGCAGCTTTCGCCCGGGAGAGGCCTGCGAGCAGTACTTC,CASSFRPGEACEQYF
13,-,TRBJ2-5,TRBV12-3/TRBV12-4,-,TGTGCCAGCAGTTTATGGCGGCAAGAGACCCAGTACTTC,CASSLWRQETQYF
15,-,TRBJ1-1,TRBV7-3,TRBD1,TGTGCCAGCAGCTCTTGGGACAGGCTCTCGTTAGGGGCTTTCTTT,CASSSWDRLSLGAFF